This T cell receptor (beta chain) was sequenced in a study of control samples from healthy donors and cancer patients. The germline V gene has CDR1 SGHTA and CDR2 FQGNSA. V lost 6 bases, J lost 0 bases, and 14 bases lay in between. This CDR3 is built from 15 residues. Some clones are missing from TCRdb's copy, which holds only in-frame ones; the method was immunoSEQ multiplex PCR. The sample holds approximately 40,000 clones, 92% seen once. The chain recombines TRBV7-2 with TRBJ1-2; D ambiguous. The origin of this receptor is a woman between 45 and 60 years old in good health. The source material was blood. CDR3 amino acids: CASSRTRTSNYGYTF. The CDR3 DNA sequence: TGTGCCAGCAGTCGCACCCGGACTTCTAACTATGGCTACACCTTC. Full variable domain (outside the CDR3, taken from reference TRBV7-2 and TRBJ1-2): GAGVSQSPSNKVTEKGKDVELRCDPISGHTALYWYRQSLGQGLEFLIYFQGNSAPDKSGLPSDRFSAERTGGSVSTLTIQRTQQEDSAVYLCASSRTRTSNYGYTFGSGTRLTVV.